These 21 T cell receptor beta chains came from one sample sequenced in a study of Ad26.COV2.S vaccination and SARS-CoV-2 variants. Generated by immunoSEQ multiplex PCR, the TCRdb table keeps only in-frame clones and is missing some. The data show under 150,000 clones, 86% seen once. This specimen consisted of peripheral blood, obtained after recovery from COVID-19. These receptors were taken from a human donor who had recovered from COVID-19.

As regards this clone: Germline and junction disagree at one end, which may indicate a read error. The gene calls are TRBV7-7 and TRBJ2-3; D may correspond to TRBD1 or TRBD2 (5 bases each). The CDR3 has 14 amino acids. Germline V gene sequence: CDR1 SSHAT, CDR2 FNYEAQ (reference sequence). The CDR3 DNA reads as TGTGCTAGCAGCGATAGACTGGGGGCAGATACGCAGTATTTT. It is translated as CASSDRLGADTQYF. Together with reference TRBV7-7 and TRBJ2-3, the CDR3 gives the full variable domain: GAGVSQSPRYKVTKRGQDVTLRCDPISSHATLYWYQQALGQGPEFLTYFNYEAQPDKSGLPSDRFSAERPEGSISTLTIQRTEQRDSAMYRCASSDRLGADTQYFGPGTRLTVL.

J is TRBJ1-1 and V is TRBV28; 9 positions agree with TRBD1. V trimming: 5 bases; J trimming: 8 bases; junction bases outside the gene matches: 3. Germline CDR1 and CDR2: MDHEN and SYDVKM. CDR3 length: 12 residues. This CDR3 reads CASSEGTGEAFF. DNA of the CDR3: TGTGCCAGCAGTGAGGGGACAGGGGAAGCTTTCTTT.

The chain joins TRBV6-5 to TRBJ2-3; 8 positions agree with TRBD2. CDR3 size: 15 residues. The V segment lost 6 bases and the J segment 5 bases; nucleotides outside the gene matches: 10. The V gene's germline CDR1 is MNHEY and CDR2 SVGAGI. The DNA of the CDR3 is TGTGCCAGCAGGAACGTCGGGGGGGTAAGAGATACGCAGTATTTT. This sequence encodes CASRNVGGVRDTQYF.

The rearrangement uses TRBV7-9 and TRBJ1-4; D ambiguous. This CDR3 is built from 15 residues. Germline-derived CDR1 and CDR2 are SEHNR and FQNEAQ (reference sequence). The V end lost 1 base, the J end lost 1 base, and 7 bases lay between the germline ends. In DNA form, the CDR3 reads TGTGCCAGCAGCTTAGGCGGAAGAACTAATGAAAAACTGTTTTTT. It is translated as CASSLGGRTNEKLFF. The full variable domain, with the rest looked up from reference TRBV7-9 and TRBJ1-4, is DTGVSQNPRHKITKRGQNVTFRCDPISEHNRLYWYRQTLGQGPEFLTYFQNEAQLEKSRLLSDRFSAERPKGSFSTLEIQRTEQGDSAMYLCASSLGGRTNEKLFFGSGTQLSVL.

The chain uses TRBV5-8 and TRBJ1-1; D remains unclear. V lost 3 bases and J 4 bases, leaving 13 bases between the germline ends. The CDR3 has 14 residues. The V gene's germline CDR1 is SGHTS and CDR2 YDEGEE. CDR3 amino acids: CASSWPASSTEAFF. Here the CDR3 DNA reads TGTGCCAGCAGCTGGCCAGCGTCGAGCACTGAAGCTTTCTTT.

The chain carries TRBV5-5 and TRBJ2-1, with D perhaps TRBD2 (5 bases). The V gene lost 3 bases and the J gene lost 1 base, with 8 bases spanning the gap. The germline CDR1 and CDR2 sequences are SGHKS and YYEKEE (reference sequence). This CDR3 comprises 14 residues. The CDR3 loop is CASSSGISYNEQFF. CDR3 DNA: TGTGCCAGCAGCTCCGGGATTTCCTACAATGAGCAGTTCTTC.

This clone was seen only once. The chain combines TRBV28 with TRBJ1-5, with unresolved D. Germline CDR1 MDHEN, CDR2 SYDVKM. The CDR3 loop spans 12 amino acids. V was shortened by 3 bases and J by 6 bases, with 6 bases between the two germline ends. The CDR3 coding sequence is TGTGCCAGCAGTTTGGCGGGTCAGCCCCAGCATTTT. Residues: CASSLAGQPQHF.

The V gene is TRBV7-2, the J gene TRBJ2-3; D gene uncertain. In germline, CDR1 is SGHTA, CDR2 FQGNSA. The CDR3 loop spans 16 amino acids. Trimming stripped 1 base from V and 0 bases from J, with 11 bases between. The CDR3 spells CASSLVTTPSTDTQYF. In nucleotides, the CDR3 is TGTGCCAGCAGCTTAGTTACTACCCCTAGCACAGATACGCAGTATTTT. The variable domain in full, completed from reference TRBV7-2 and TRBJ2-3, reads GAGVSQSPSNKVTEKGKDVELRCDPISGHTALYWYRQSLGQGLEFLIYFQGNSAPDKSGLPSDRFSAERTGGSVSTLTIQRTQQEDSAVYLCASSLVTTPSTDTQYFGPGTRLTVL.

CDR3 sequence (DNA): TGTGCCACCAGTGATCAGGGGTTTGAGCAGTTCTTC. As protein: CATSDQGFEQFF. The rearrangement links TRBV24-1 to TRBJ2-1; maybe TRBD1 (6 bases). V gave up 3 bases and J gave up 9 bases, with 8 bases separating them. The CDR3 spans 12 residues. Germline loops: CDR1 KGHDR, CDR2 SFDVKD.

The CDR3 sequence: CASSLWTGSPLHF. Written as DNA, the CDR3 is TGTGCCAGCAGTTTATGGACAGGCTCACCCCTCCACTTT. The chain combines TRBV6-2 or TRBV6-3 with TRBJ1-6, with TRBD1 matching over 7 bases. This CDR3 has 13 amino acids. Losses at the gene ends were 4 bases for V and 10 bases for J; bases not matched to a gene: 4. From germline, CDR1 is MNHEY and CDR2 SVGEGT.

This clone was seen once. This rearrangement joins TRBV12-5 to TRBJ2-7; D is perhaps TRBD1 (5 bases). V was shortened by 5 bases and J by 6 bases, with 20 bases between the two germline ends. The CDR3 is made up of 15 amino acids. The germline V gene has CDR1 LGHNT and CDR2 FRNRAP. The CDR3 DNA reads as TGTGCTAGTGGTGCGTTTAAAGGGGCGACCGTCGAGCAGTACTTC. Protein product: CASGAFKGATVEQYF.

This clone showed up just once. The chain recombines TRBV5-1 with TRBJ1-2, with a weak D call TRBD1 (5 bases). V lost 3 bases to trimming and J lost 4 bases, with 13 bases between them. Germline CDR1 SGHRS, CDR2 YFSETQ. This CDR3 comprises 14 residues. The CDR3 DNA reads TGCGCCAGCAGCTCCCCCAGGGAAGGCTATGGCTACACCTTC. It is translated as CASSSPREGYGYTF.

On this clone itself: Compared with germline, one end of the junction differs, possibly owing to a read error. This chain connects TRBV28 to TRBJ1-5, with D unresolved. The CDR3 length is 11 residues. Germline values: CDR1 MDHEN, CDR2 SYDVKM. Here the CDR3 DNA reads TGTGCCAGCAGTAGCGATCAGCCCCAGCATTTT. This codes for CASSSDQPQHF.

The chain recombines TRBV5-4 with TRBJ2-7; D gene ambiguous. CDR1 is SGHNT, CDR2 YYREEE, per germline (reference sequence). There are 13 residues in the CDR3. Deletions cut 0 bases from V and 3 bases from J, with 7 bases between. The CDR3 coding sequence is TGTGCCAGCAGCTTGGCCATGAACTACGAGCAGTACTTC. This translates into CASSLAMNYEQYF.

This rearrangement joins TRBV5-8 to TRBJ1-5; 10 bases are a match to TRBD1. Germline V lookup: CDR1 SGHTS, CDR2 YDEGEE. V shed 6 bases, J shed 2 bases, and the junction held 17 bases outside the gene matches. The CDR3 is made up of 19 amino acids. The CDR3 DNA sequence: TGTGCCAGCAACGTACCCGGGACAGGGGCTTGGGGTGGCAATCAGCCCCAGCATTTT. This gives the protein CASNVPGTGAWGGNQPQHF.

The CDR3 spells CASCDGSSYNSPLHF. The CDR3 region has the DNA TGTGCCAGCTGTGACGGCAGCTCCTATAATTCACCCCTCCACTTT. This chain links TRBV28 with TRBJ1-6; the D is unclear. The CDR3 is 15 residues long. Germline V gene lookup returns CDR1 MDHEN and CDR2 SYDVKM. V lost 8 bases and J lost 0, with 11 bases in between.

This sequence joins TRBV5-4 and TRBJ2-7; perhaps D is TRBD1 or TRBD2 (5 bases each). The CDR3 contains 15 residues. The germline V gene has CDR1 SGHNT and CDR2 YYREEE (reference sequence). V was trimmed by 1 base and J by 4 bases, leaving 15 bases between them. The CDR3 region has the DNA TGTGCCAGCAGCTTGATGAACCGGGGCCAATACGAGCAGTACTTC. Its protein is CASSLMNRGQYEQYF.

The V and J genes are TRBV2 and TRBJ2-5; D is perhaps TRBD1 or TRBD2 (5 bases each). Germline values: CDR1 SNHLY, CDR2 FYNNEI. Trimming took off 4 bases at V and 2 bases at J, with 11 bases between the two ends. The CDR3 has 14 residues. CDR3: CASSAGPGQETQYF. CDR3 bases: TGTGCCAGCAGTGCGGGACCCGGGCAAGAGACCCAGTACTTC.

This clone was recorded only once. The J gene is TRBJ2-5, the V gene TRBV3-1 (or the pseudogene TRBV3-2), with a possible D match to TRBD2 (5 bases). The CDR3 sequence is 15 residues long. V was cut by 4 bases and J by 5 bases, with 17 bases left in between. CDR1 is LGHDT and CDR2 is YNNKEL in the germline V gene (reference sequence). The CDR3 bases are TGTGCCAGCAGCCCGGCGGGTGCGGTGGGCGAGACCCAGTACTTC. Translating it yields CASSPAGAVGETQYF.

The genes are TRBV12-3 or TRBV12-4 and TRBJ2-5; no reliable D call. The CDR3 sequence is 13 residues long. V was trimmed by 3 bases and J by 5 bases, leaving 10 bases between them. CDR3 loop: CASSLNGRETQYF. CDR3 in DNA: TGTGCCAGCAGTTTGAACGGAAGGGAGACCCAGTACTTC.

This chain links TRBV12-5 with TRBJ2-7; TRBD1 aligns across 7 bases. With V trimmed by 7 bases and J by 2 bases, 11 bases remained unmatched. The CDR3 is 15 amino acids. Germline V lookup: CDR1 LGHNT, CDR2 FRNRAP. CDR3 DNA sequence: TGTGCTAGTGCCCCCGGGACAGTACTCGCCTACGAGCAGTACTTC. Translating it yields CASAPGTVLAYEQYF.